This T cell receptor (beta chain) comes out of a study of blood T cells in healthy people across ages. Isolation of PBMCs gave at least 7 million cells per sample. With 6 bases removed from V and 2 bases from J, the gap between germline ends came to 14 bases. Germline V lookup: CDR1 MNHNS, CDR2 SASEGT. The CDR3 is 14 amino acids. PCR was performed a second time for about 7 to 12 cycles using a sample-barcoded 5' primer and a J-beta primer mix. Each sample provided no less than 2.5 million CDR3-containing paired-end reads. TCRdb redid the calling of the 5' RACE reads with MiXCR, one entry per CDR3 protein. The sample lists hundreds of thousands of distinct CDR3 sequences; around 54% were seen once.

Sequencing used blood. This chain links TRBV6-1 with TRBJ2-7; weak D call: TRBD2 (5 bases). This receptor was taken from a man aged 55 to 70 in good health. CDR3: CASRLAGLTYEQYF. As DNA, the CDR3 is TGTGCCAGCAGGCTAGCAGGCCTAACCTACGAGCAGTACTTC.